This TCR beta chain comes out of a study of T-cell reconstitution after alpha-beta-depleted transplantation in children. V shed 0 bases, J shed 5 bases, and the junction held 11 bases outside the gene matches. The CDR3 is 17 residues long. Germline CDR1 reads SGHRS; CDR2 reads YFSETQ. During its preparation, the TCRbeta library received unique molecular identifiers. TCRdb re-derived calls from the PCR reads in MiXCR, one entry per CDR3 protein. The sample lists 400,000 to 500,000 distinct CDR3 sequences, roughly 11% seen once, with roughly 6% in the top ten. The sequence was obtained from a human donor who donated a stem cell graft to a child with acute myeloid leukemia. The specimen comprised PBMCs from the stem cell graft donor, sampled from the stem cell graft. The chain combines TRBV5-1 with TRBJ2-3; TRBD1 aligns across 8 bases. CDR3 nucleotide sequence: TGCGCCAGCAGCTTGGCCGGACAGGGTCGTTATGGAGATACGCAGTATTTT. Its protein is CASSLAGQGRYGDTQYF.